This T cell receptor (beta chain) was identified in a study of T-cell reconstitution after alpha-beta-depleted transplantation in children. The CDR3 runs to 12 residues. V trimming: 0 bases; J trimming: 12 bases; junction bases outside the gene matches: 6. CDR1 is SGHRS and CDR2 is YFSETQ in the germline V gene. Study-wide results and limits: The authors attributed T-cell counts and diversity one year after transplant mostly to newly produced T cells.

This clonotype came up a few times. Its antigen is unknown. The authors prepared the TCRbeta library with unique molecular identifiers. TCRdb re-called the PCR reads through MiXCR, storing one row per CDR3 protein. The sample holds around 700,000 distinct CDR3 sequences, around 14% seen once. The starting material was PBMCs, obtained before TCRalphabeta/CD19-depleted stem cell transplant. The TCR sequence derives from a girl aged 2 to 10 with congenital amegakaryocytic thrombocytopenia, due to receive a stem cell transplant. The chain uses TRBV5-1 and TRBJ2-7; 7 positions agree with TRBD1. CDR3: CASSLGTGAVYF. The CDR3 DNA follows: TGCGCCAGCAGCTTGGGGACAGGAGCGGTGTACTTC.